This T cell receptor (beta chain) appears in the sequencing data of a study of OX40 agonist ivuxolimab in advanced cancers. Turning to the study itself: Patients were given ivuxolimab, an antibody that agonizes OX40 (CD134). Six ivuxolimab dose levels, 0.01 to 10 mg/kg, were given intravenously every 2 weeks. General study points: Antigen specificity remained undetermined for the expanded peripheral T cells. Among the lowest peripheral clonal expansion occurred in 0.1-3.0 mg/kg partial responders.

Germline V gene lookup returns CDR1 MNHNS and CDR2 SASEGT. This CDR3 is built from 15 residues. Trimming cost V 6 bases and J 0 bases, with 15 bases left between them. Of note for this clone: Its antigen is as yet unknown.

Only in-frame clones appear in the TCRdb table, and some are missing; sequencing was by immunoSEQ multiplex PCR. The sample has about 66,000 clones, about nine tenths seen once; the top ten hold roughly 2%. The V and J genes are TRBV6-1 and TRBJ2-7; D might be TRBD2 (5 bases). This specimen consisted of CD4+ or CD8+ T cells sorted from blood, obtained in a trial of the OX40 agonist ivuxolimab. The sequence was collected from an adult with an advanced solid tumor such as melanoma, head and neck, liver or kidney cancer. CDR3 sequence (DNA): TGTGCCAGCAGCCAGCCACGAGGACTCTCCTACGAGCAGTACTTC. This codes for CASSQPRGLSYEQYF.